This TCR beta chain was sequenced during a study of T cell changes during pregnancy in multiple sclerosis. Clones were sequenced by immunoSEQ multiplex PCR, and TCRdb holds only the in-frame ones, with some missing. This table holds 44,000 or so clones, more than 75% found once. This clone was detected only a few times. CDR3 length equals 15 residues. Germline values: CDR1 LNHDA, CDR2 SQIVND (reference sequence). V was pared by 7 bases and J by 3 bases, with 18 bases between. The V call is TRBV19, the J call TRBJ1-1; D gene uncertain. The sequences come from CD8+ T cells from peripheral blood mononuclear cells, collected after pregnancy. The TCR comes from a female donor in good health, enrolled as a control in a pregnancy study. The CDR3, as DNA: TGTGCCAGTATGGGAGACGCCACGACGTACACTGAAGCTTTCTTT. Translated, it gives CASMGDATTYTEAFF.